This T cell receptor (beta chain) came from a study of cytomegalovirus exposure and HLA in healthy donors. In the study overall: Around 80 million unique TCRs from HLA-typed donors were held in an early data release. Study-level points and caveats: Cytomegalovirus association was listed for around 180 TCR beta chains. CMV antigen specificity of a few CMV-associated chains was confirmed in vitro. Analyses of presence and absence presupposed an approximately uniform sequencing depth across donors.

Concerning this clone: Its antigen is not known.

The PCR made use of 60 Vbeta and 13 Jbeta primers. Assay used: immunoSEQ multiplex PCR; TCRdb lists only in-frame clones, some missing. The sample consists of over 150,000 clones, roughly 85% of them appearing once. This sequence originates from a male donor in good health and CMV-seropositive. Source material: PBMCs.

The CDR3 nucleotides are TGTGCCAGTAGTATCGCCACAGGGCGCAACTATGGCTACACCTTC. Translation: CASSIATGRNYGYTF. The V and J genes are TRBV19 and TRBJ1-2; a weak D match, TRBD1 (6 bases). V was pared by 3 bases and J by 2 bases, with 13 bases between. This CDR3 comprises 15 residues. Germline CDR1 reads LNHDA; CDR2 reads SQIVND (reference sequence).